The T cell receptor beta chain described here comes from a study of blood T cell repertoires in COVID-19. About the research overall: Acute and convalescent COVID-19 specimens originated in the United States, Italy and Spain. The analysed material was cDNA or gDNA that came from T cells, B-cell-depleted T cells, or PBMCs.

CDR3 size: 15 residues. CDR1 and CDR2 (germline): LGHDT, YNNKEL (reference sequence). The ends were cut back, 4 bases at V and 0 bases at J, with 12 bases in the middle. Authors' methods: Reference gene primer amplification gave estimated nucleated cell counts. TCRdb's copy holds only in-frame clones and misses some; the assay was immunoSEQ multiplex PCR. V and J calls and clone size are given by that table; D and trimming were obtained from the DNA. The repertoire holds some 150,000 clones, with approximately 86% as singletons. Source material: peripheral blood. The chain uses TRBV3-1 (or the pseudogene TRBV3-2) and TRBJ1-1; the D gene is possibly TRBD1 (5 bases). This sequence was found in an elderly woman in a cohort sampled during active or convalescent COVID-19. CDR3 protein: CASSRGWGLNTEAFF. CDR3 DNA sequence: TGTGCCAGCAGCCGGGGTTGGGGCCTGAACACTGAAGCTTTCTTT.